The 15 T cell receptor beta chains given below trace back to one sample, sequenced in a study of T cell responses to AZD1222 COVID-19 vaccine. Clones were read by immunoSEQ multiplex PCR, and TCRdb kept only the in-frame ones, dropping some. The data hold about 160,000 clones, with about nine tenths observed a single time. The sequences come from peripheral blood, collected on day 0 of AZD1222 vaccination. The receptors were sampled from an adult in good health.

The J gene is TRBJ2-3, the V gene TRBV21-1; the table's TRBD2 call for D was not verified on the DNA. TRBV21-1 is a pseudogene segment. The CDR3 contains 15 residues. Written as DNA, the CDR3 is TGTGCCAGCAACAAAGCCCTCCCCCCGACAGATACGCAGTATTTT. Its protein product is CASNKALPPTDTQYF.

V and J are TRBV14 and TRBJ2-2; D gene uncertain. The CDR3 has 14 amino acids. Trimming left V 0 bases short and J 5 bases short, with 7 bases between. Germline lookup yields CDR1 SGHDN and CDR2 FVKESK. The CDR3, as DNA: TGTGCCAGCAGCCAAGATGGCTGGACCGGGGAGCTGTTTTTT. Translated: CASSQDGWTGELFF.

V gene TRBV2 combines with J gene TRBJ1-1; D unresolved. There are 15 residues in the CDR3. Per germline, CDR1 SNHLY and CDR2 FYNNEI. Trimming left V 6 bases short and J 4 bases short, with 18 bases between. The DNA of the CDR3 is TGTGCCAGCAGCCCTCGGGGTACGTTGATCACTGAAGCTTTCTTT. Its protein product is CASSPRGTLITEAFF.

The J gene is TRBJ1-2, the V gene TRBV7-9, with D hard to call. CDR1 is SEHNR, CDR2 FQNEAQ, per germline (reference sequence). The CDR3 has 15 residues. Trimming removed 5 bases from V and 4 bases from J, with 17 bases in between. CDR3 residues: CASSPPGVSSYGYTF. DNA of the CDR3: TGTGCCAGCAGCCCCCCTGGGGTATCAAGCTATGGCTACACCTTC.

This clone was detected many times. The chain combines TRBV10-2 with TRBJ2-3; D is uncertain. V was shortened by 0 bases and J by 2 bases, with 6 bases between the two germline ends. The CDR3 spans 14 residues. Germline V gene lookup returns CDR1 WSHSY and CDR2 SAAADI. Here the CDR3 reads CASSESHSTDTQYF. The CDR3 coding sequence is TGCGCCAGCAGTGAGTCGCACTCCACAGATACGCAGTATTTT.

The genes are TRBV3-1 (or the pseudogene TRBV3-2) and TRBJ1-1, with a weak D call TRBD1 (5 bases). The CDR3 extends over 14 amino acids. In germline, CDR1 is LGHDT, CDR2 YNNKEL (reference sequence). With 1 base removed from V and 6 bases from J, the gap between germline ends came to 12 bases. The CDR3 nucleotides read TGTGCCAGCAGCCAAGCCGGGACTTCGGCTGAAGCTTTCTTT. Translated, it gives CASSQAGTSAEAFF.

The chain employs TRBV24-1 and TRBJ2-2; 7 bases fit TRBD2. Germline CDR1 KGHDR, CDR2 SFDVKD. The CDR3 contains 14 residues. The ends lost 8 bases at V and 5 bases at J; junction bases unmatched: 7. The CDR3: CATNDVGGTGELFF. The DNA of the CDR3 is TGTGCCACCAACGACGTCGGGGGGACCGGGGAGCTGTTTTTT.

The genes are TRBV28 and TRBJ1-2; 9 bases align to TRBD1. This CDR3 contains 17 residues. V was clipped by 6 bases and J by 4 bases; unmatched bases: 15. CDR1 is MDHEN and CDR2 is SYDVKM in the germline V gene. The chain's CDR3 is CASSPSGPGQGSYGYTF. The CDR3 nucleotides are TGTGCCAGCAGCCCTTCCGGGCCGGGACAGGGCAGCTATGGCTACACCTTC.

This clone turned up a few times. The chain carries TRBV5-1 and TRBJ1-4; 7 bases line up with TRBD1. Trimming cost V 3 bases and J 0 bases; bases outside gene matches: 2. CDR3 size: 15 residues. The germline gives CDR1 SGHRS, CDR2 YFSETQ. As DNA, the CDR3 is TGCGCCAGCAGCTCCACAGGGGCAACTAATGAAAAACTGTTTTTT. Protein sequence: CASSSTGATNEKLFF.

CDR3 bases: TGCAGCGGAACCGGGACAAGCTACGAGCAGTACTTC. Translated, it gives CSGTGTSYEQYF. The genes are TRBV29-1 and TRBJ2-7; D is possibly TRBD1 (6 bases). The V and J ends lost 7 bases and 3 bases respectively, with 13 bases between them. This CDR3 is 12 amino acids long. CDR1 and CDR2 (germline): SQVTM, ANQGSEA.

This chain links TRBV2 with TRBJ1-6, with D perhaps matching TRBD1 (5 bases). V lost 9 bases to trimming and J lost 9 bases, with 18 bases between them. This CDR3 region has 14 residues. Germline lookup yields CDR1 SNHLY and CDR2 FYNNEI. In DNA, the CDR3 is TGTGCCAGTGGGGGGACGTATAAAGGTTCACCCCTCCACTTT. Protein sequence: CASGGTYKGSPLHF.

The CDR3 DNA sequence: TGTGCCAGCAGCCAAGCGCCAGACTATGGCTACACCTTC. Its translation is CASSQAPDYGYTF. The chain couples TRBV3-1 (or the pseudogene TRBV3-2) to TRBJ1-2; no firm D call. V was trimmed by 1 base and J by 3 bases, leaving 6 bases between them. Germline V gene data show CDR1 as LGHDT and CDR2 as YNNKEL (reference sequence). There are 13 residues in the CDR3.

The chain is built from TRBV27 and TRBJ1-2; 7 bases agree with TRBD1. Germline V gene data show CDR1 as MNHEY and CDR2 as SMNVEV (reference sequence). CDR3 size: 15 residues. V lost 2 bases, J lost 3 bases, and 6 bases stayed unmatched. The CDR3 DNA reads as TGTGCCAGCAGTTTACGCCCGACAGGGTACTATGGCTACACCTTC. As protein: CASSLRPTGYYGYTF.

This clone was detected only once. This rearrangement joins TRBV9 to TRBJ1-5, with 7 bases matching TRBD1. CDR3 length: 15 residues. Per germline, CDR1 SGDLS and CDR2 YYNGEE. V lost 4 bases, J lost 4 bases, and 8 bases stayed unmatched. CDR3 coding DNA: TGTGCCAGCAGCTCCTCGGGACAGAGAAATCAGCCCCAGCATTTT. Encoded protein: CASSSSGQRNQPQHF.

This clone was observed once. V usage is TRBV7-6 and J usage is TRBJ2-7, with TRBD1 matching 12 bases. This CDR3 region has 14 residues. The germline gives CDR1 SGHVS, CDR2 FNYEAQ. J was trimmed by 2 bases and V by 5 bases; bases with no gene match: 1. CDR3 in amino acids: CASSRDRGPYEQYF. The DNA for the CDR3 is TGTGCCAGCAGCCGGGACAGGGGGCCCTACGAGCAGTACTTC.